This is a list of T cell receptor beta chains from one sample in a study of siplizumab effects on memory and regulatory T cells. Data came from immunoSEQ multiplex PCR; TCRdb stores just in-frame clones and leaves some out. The table lists tens of thousands of clones, around 80% of them singletons. Sequenced material: memory CD4+ T cells sorted from blood. These receptors were obtained from a human donor in good health. CDR3s include the opening cysteine and the closing phenylalanine or tryptophan. Fields, in order: V gene, J gene, D gene, clone size, CDR3 protein, CDR3 DNA. D genes are given only for firm matches. Only some rows state a clone size, as once, few, many or a class for expanded clones.

v_call: TRBV11-2
j_call: TRBJ2-3
d_call: TRBD2
clone_size: once
cdr3_aa: CASSPRRGGATDTQYF
cdr3_nt: TGTGCCAGCAGCCCTCGACGCGGGGGGGCGACAGATACGCAGTATTTT

v_call: TRBV27
j_call: TRBJ2-7
d_call: .
clone_size: .
cdr3_aa: CASSYSFGPRGGYEQYF
cdr3_nt: TGTGCCAGCAGTTATAGTTTTGGGCCGCGAGGGGGCTACGAGCAGTACTTC

v_call: TRBV9
j_call: TRBJ1-3
d_call: .
clone_size: .
cdr3_aa: CASGRKDSGNTIYF
cdr3_nt: TGTGCCAGCGGAAGAAAGGACTCTGGAAACACCATATATTTT

v_call: TRBV28
j_call: TRBJ1-2
d_call: .
clone_size: .
cdr3_aa: CASSSQGPTRDGYTF
cdr3_nt: TGTGCCAGCAGTTCCCAGGGACCGACCAGGGATGGCTACACCTTC

v_call: TRBV6-1
j_call: TRBJ1-3
d_call: .
clone_size: .
cdr3_aa: CASSEAGGGSGNTIYF
cdr3_nt: TGTGCCAGCAGTGAAGCCGGAGGGGGCTCTGGAAACACCATATATTTT

v_call: TRBV28
j_call: TRBJ1-4
d_call: TRBD1
clone_size: .
cdr3_aa: CASSFYGTGGTNEKLFF
cdr3_nt: TGTGCCAGCAGTTTCTACGGGACAGGGGGCACTAATGAAAAACTGTTTTTT

v_call: TRBV5-4
j_call: TRBJ2-2
d_call: .
clone_size: .
cdr3_aa: CASSLIAGTNTGELFF
cdr3_nt: TGTGCCAGCAGCTTAATCGCAGGGACGAACACCGGGGAGCTGTTTTTT

v_call: TRBV6-1
j_call: TRBJ1-1
d_call: .
clone_size: .
cdr3_aa: CASSTRGGANTEAFF
cdr3_nt: TGTGCCAGCAGTACCCGGGGAGGGGCGAACACTGAAGCTTTCTTT

v_call: TRBV12-5
j_call: TRBJ1-1
d_call: .
clone_size: .
cdr3_aa: CASGEQPGTGAFF
cdr3_nt: TGTGCTAGTGGCGAGCAACCGGGGACTGGGGCTTTCTTT

v_call: TRBV6-5
j_call: TRBJ1-2
d_call: TRBD1
clone_size: .
cdr3_aa: CASSSPRTGDYGYTF
cdr3_nt: TGTGCCAGCAGTTCCCCCCGGACAGGGGATTATGGCTACACCTTC

v_call: TRBV28
j_call: TRBJ1-2
d_call: TRBD1
clone_size: few
cdr3_aa: CASSSGGRANYGYTF
cdr3_nt: TGTGCCAGCAGTTCAGGGGGGAGAGCTAACTATGGCTACACCTTC

v_call: TRBV5-1
j_call: TRBJ2-1
d_call: TRBD2
clone_size: .
cdr3_aa: CASSLTSGLAGEQFF
cdr3_nt: TGCGCCAGCAGCTTAACCTCGGGACTAGCGGGAGAGCAGTTCTTC

v_call: TRBV14
j_call: TRBJ1-4
d_call: TRBD1
clone_size: .
cdr3_aa: CASSQDRGQGVFNEKLFF
cdr3_nt: TGTGCCAGCAGCCAAGATCGAGGCCAGGGGGTGTTCAATGAAAAACTGTTTTTT

v_call: TRBV2
j_call: TRBJ2-5
d_call: TRBD2
clone_size: .
cdr3_aa: CASRRGLVETQYF
cdr3_nt: TGTGCCAGCCGGCGGGGGTTGGTGGAGACCCAGTACTTC

v_call: TRBV5-1
j_call: TRBJ1-2
d_call: .
clone_size: once
cdr3_aa: CASSFSRAGVAESNYGYTF
cdr3_nt: TGCGCCAGCAGCTTTAGTAGGGCTGGAGTGGCGGAATCTAACTATGGCTACACCTTC

v_call: TRBV19
j_call: TRBJ2-2
d_call: TRBD2
clone_size: .
cdr3_aa: CASRSGTKNTGELFF
cdr3_nt: TGTGCCAGTAGAAGTGGGACTAAGAACACCGGGGAGCTGTTTTTT

v_call: TRBV5-4
j_call: TRBJ2-2
d_call: .
clone_size: .
cdr3_aa: CASSPGLGGELFF
cdr3_nt: TGTGCCAGCAGCCCGGGCCTGGGTGGGGAGCTGTTTTTT

v_call: TRBV10-1
j_call: TRBJ2-5
d_call: TRBD1
clone_size: .
cdr3_aa: CASSRTGKGAQYF
cdr3_nt: TGCGCCAGCAGTCGGACAGGGAAGGGGGCCCAGTACTTC

v_call: TRBV4-1
j_call: TRBJ2-3
d_call: .
clone_size: few
cdr3_aa: CASSLTNTGRSTDTQYF
cdr3_nt: TGCGCCAGCAGCCTTACCAATACAGGGAGAAGCACAGATACGCAGTATTTT

v_call: TRBV5-1
j_call: TRBJ1-4
d_call: TRBD1
clone_size: once
cdr3_aa: CASSLTGTGSGDEKLFF
cdr3_nt: TGCGCCAGCAGCTTAACCGGGACAGGGTCGGGGGATGAAAAACTGTTTTTT